This TCR beta chain stems from a study of T cells in Graves' hyperthyroidism and ophthalmopathy. Study findings and constraints: Peripheral blood also featured most of the thyroid clonotypes expanded above 0.001.

This clonotype has ten or more counts. Its antigen is as yet unknown. Amplification yielded TCR beta CDR3 regions, with RNA transcripts as the source. TCR CDR3 underwent first-round RT-PCR with the HTBI primer set. TCRdb fed the multiplex PCR reads into MiXCR, producing one record per CDR3 protein. The sample includes approximately 370,000 distinct CDR3 sequences, 17% seen only once; the top ten take around a third. V shed 10 bases and J 4 bases; nucleotides not matched to a gene: 13. Per germline, CDR1 ENHRY and CDR2 SYGVKD. The CDR3 is 15 residues long. The sequenced sample consisted of blood. The origin of this receptor is a woman younger than 45 with Graves' hyperthyroidism that later progressed to Graves' ophthalmopathy. This sequence joins TRBV10-3 and TRBJ2-7; 10 bases are shared with TRBD2. Here the CDR3 reads CATTKLAGRRYEQYF. The CDR3 coding sequence is TGTGCCACCACTAAACTAGCGGGACGAAGGTACGAGCAGTACTTC.